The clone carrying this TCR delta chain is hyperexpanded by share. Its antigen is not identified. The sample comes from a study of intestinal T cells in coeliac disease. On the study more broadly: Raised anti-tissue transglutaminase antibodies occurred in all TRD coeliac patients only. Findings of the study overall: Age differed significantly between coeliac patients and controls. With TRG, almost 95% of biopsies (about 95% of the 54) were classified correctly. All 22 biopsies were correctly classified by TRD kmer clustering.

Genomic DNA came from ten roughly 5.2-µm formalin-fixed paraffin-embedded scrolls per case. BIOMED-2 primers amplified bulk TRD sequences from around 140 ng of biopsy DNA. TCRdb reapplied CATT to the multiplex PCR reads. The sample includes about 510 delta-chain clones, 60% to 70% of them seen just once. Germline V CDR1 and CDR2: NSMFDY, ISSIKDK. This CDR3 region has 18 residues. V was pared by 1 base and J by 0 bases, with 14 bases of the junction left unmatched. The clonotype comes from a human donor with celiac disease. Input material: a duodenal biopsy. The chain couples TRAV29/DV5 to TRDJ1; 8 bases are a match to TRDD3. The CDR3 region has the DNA TGTGCAGCAAGCCAACTACTGGGGGTTCCCGCGTACACCGATAAACTCATCTTT. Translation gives CAASQLLGVPAYTDKLIF.